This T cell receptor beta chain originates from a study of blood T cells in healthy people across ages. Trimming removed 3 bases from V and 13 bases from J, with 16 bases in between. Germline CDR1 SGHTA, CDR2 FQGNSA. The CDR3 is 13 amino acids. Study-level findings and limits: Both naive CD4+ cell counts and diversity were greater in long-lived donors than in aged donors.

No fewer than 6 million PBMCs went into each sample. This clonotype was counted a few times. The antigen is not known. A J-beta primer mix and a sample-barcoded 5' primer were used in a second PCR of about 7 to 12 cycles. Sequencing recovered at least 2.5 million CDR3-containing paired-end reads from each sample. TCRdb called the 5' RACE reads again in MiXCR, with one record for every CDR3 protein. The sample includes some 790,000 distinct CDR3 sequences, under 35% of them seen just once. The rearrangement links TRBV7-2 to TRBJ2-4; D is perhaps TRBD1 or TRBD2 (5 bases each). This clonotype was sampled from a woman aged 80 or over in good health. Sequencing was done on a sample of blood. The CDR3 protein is CASSFTSVGEQYF. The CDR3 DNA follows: TGTGCCAGCAGCTTTACATCGGTAGGGGAGCAGTACTTC.